The T cell receptor (beta chain) described here comes from a study of early T cells in non-severe SARS-CoV-2 infection. The wider study: Bulk RNA from unsorted whole blood was sequenced; chains were unpaired. General study findings and limits: A preference for anti-spike CD8 responses marked VDJdb matching, which missed private and CD4 specificities.

cDNA molecules, individually, were tagged with unique molecular identifiers. One entry per CDR3 protein, called by TCRdb with MiXCR from the 5' RACE reads. The table lists about 29,000 distinct CDR3 sequences, approximately 5.3% of them singletons. In the case of this clonotype: Its target is unknown.

Germline V gene sequence: CDR1 DFQATT, CDR2 SNEGSKA (reference sequence). Trimming took off 2 bases at V and 1 base at J, with 3 bases between the two ends. The CDR3 is made up of 12 amino acids. This receptor was taken from an adult who was a healthcare worker with PCR-confirmed SARS-CoV-2 infection or an uninfected control (not recorded which). The sequencing sample was made of whole blood. The V gene is TRBV20-1, the J gene TRBJ1-5; no firm D call. CDR3 in DNA: TGCAGTGCTAGAACGAGCAATCAGCCCCAGCATTTT. It codes for CSARTSNQPQHF.